Given below is one TCR beta chain in context. Its specificity is unknown. The sample comes from a study of cytomegalovirus exposure and HLA in healthy donors. Primers for the PCR totalled 60 Vbeta and 13 Jbeta. The table came from immunoSEQ multiplex PCR; TCRdb's copy has only in-frame clones and leaves some out. The sample consists of 100,000 to 150,000 clones, roughly 78% of them appearing once. Overall study findings and caveats: Rarity characterized most TCR sequences, yet some public TCRs appeared in many donors. Later on, an analysis found that several of the most significant clusters appeared to be linked to common viral pathogens, which included parvovirus B19. Among CMV-associated TCR beta chains, most appeared HLA-restricted in a later analysis. At a 0.05 false discovery rate, a later analysis found 18,000 or so TCR beta sequences to be associated with HLA alleles.

This receptor was identified in a man aged 40-49 years in good health and CMV-seronegative. Sample: PBMCs.

CDR3 sequence reads: CASSQTPGQGGYTF. CDR3 coding DNA: TGTGCCAGCTCACAAACCCCGGGACAGGGTGGCTACACCTTC. The chain has TRBV18 and TRBJ1-2; 9 positions match TRBD1. The CDR3 sequence is 14 residues long. Per the germline V gene, CDR1 is KGHSH and CDR2 is LQKENI. V trimming: 4 bases; J trimming: 7 bases; junction bases outside the gene matches: 7.